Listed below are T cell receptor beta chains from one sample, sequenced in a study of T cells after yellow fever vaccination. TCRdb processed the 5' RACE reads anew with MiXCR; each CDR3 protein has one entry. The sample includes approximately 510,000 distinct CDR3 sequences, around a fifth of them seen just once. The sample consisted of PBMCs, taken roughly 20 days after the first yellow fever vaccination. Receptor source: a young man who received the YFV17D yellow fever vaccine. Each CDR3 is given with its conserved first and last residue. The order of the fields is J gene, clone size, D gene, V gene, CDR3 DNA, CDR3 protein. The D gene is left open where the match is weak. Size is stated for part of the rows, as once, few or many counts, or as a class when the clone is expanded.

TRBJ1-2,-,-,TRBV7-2,TGTGCCATCACCACCGGCTATGGCTACACCTTC,CAITTGYGYTF
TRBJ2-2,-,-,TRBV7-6,TGTGCCAGCAGGGGCGGGCACACCGGGGAGCTGTTTTTT,CASRGGHTGELFF
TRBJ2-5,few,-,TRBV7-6,TGTGCCAGCAGCATCGCCAGAGTCGAGACCCAGTACTTC,CASSIARVETQYF
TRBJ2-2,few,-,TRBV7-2,TGTGCCAGCAGAAGGGGTCCCCCGAACACCGGGGAGCTGTTTTTT,CASRRGPPNTGELFF
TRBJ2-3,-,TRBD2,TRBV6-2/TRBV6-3,TGTGCCAGCAGTACCGCACTAGCGGACGGGGATACGCAGTATTTT,CASSTALADGDTQYF
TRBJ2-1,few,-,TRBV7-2,TGTGCCAGCAGCTTAGTGCCGGGGAGGTATGAGCAGTTCTTC,CASSLVPGRYEQFF
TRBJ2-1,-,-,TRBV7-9,TGTGCCACATACAGCAACAATGAGCAGTTCTTC,CATYSNNEQFF
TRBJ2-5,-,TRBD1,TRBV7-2,TGTGCCAGCAGCTTAGGGATAGACAGGGCCGGGGTGGAGACCCAGTACTTC,CASSLGIDRAGVETQYF
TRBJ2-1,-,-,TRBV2,TGTGCCAGCAGTGAAGCGTGGAATGAGCAGTTCTTC,CASSEAWNEQFF
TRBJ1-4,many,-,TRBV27,TGTGCCAGCAGTTTAGGAGAAGCAACTAATGAAAAACTGTTTTTT,CASSLGEATNEKLFF
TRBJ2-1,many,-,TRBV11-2,TGTGCCAGCAGCCACGGTGGGCTTTCCTACAATGAGCAGTTCTTC,CASSHGGLSYNEQFF
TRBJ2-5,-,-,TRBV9,TGTGCCAGCAGCGGGAGGTACTCAGCCCCCCAAGAGACCCAGTACTTC,CASSGRYSAPQETQYF
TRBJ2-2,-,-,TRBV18,TGTGCCAGCTCACTACAGGATAGCACCGGGGAGCTGTTTTTT,CASSLQDSTGELFF
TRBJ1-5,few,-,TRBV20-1,TGCAGTGCCCGCGGACAAAATCCCAGCCAGCATTTT,CSARGQNPSQHF
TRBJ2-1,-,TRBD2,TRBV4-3,TGCGCCAGCAGCCAAGTTGGGCTAGCGGGGGGGCTTGGGGATGAGCAGTTCTTC,CASSQVGLAGGLGDEQFF
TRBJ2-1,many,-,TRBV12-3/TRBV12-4,TGTGCCAGCAGTTATGGACCCACGAGCGATGAGCAGTTCTTC,CASSYGPTSDEQFF
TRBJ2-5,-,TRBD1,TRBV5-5,TGTGCCAGCAGCTTGGGGCAGGGGGTGGAGACCCAGTACTTC,CASSLGQGVETQYF
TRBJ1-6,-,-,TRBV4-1,TGCGCCAGCAGCCAAGAAGTCGGGGGCATTGGGTATAATTCACCCCTCCACTTT,CASSQEVGGIGYNSPLHF
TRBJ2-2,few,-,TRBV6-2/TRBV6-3,TGTGCCAGCAGTTACTTCGGGCAGGGATCGAACACCGGGGAGCTGTTTTTT,CASSYFGQGSNTGELFF
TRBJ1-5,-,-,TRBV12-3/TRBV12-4,TGTACCTTCAGTTTAAGGGACACCAGCAATCAGCCCCAGCATTTT,CTFSLRDTSNQPQHF
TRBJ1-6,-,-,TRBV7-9,TGTGCCAGCAGCTCCAAAGACTGGGGGAGTTCACCCCTCCACTTT,CASSSKDWGSSPLHF
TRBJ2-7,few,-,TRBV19,TGTGCCAGTAGTATTGGAGCGTACGAGGGATACGAGCAGTACTTC,CASSIGAYEGYEQYF
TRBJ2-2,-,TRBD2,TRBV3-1,TGTGCCAGCTTAGGGACTAGCGGGGCCGGGGAGCTGTTTTTT,CASLGTSGAGELFF
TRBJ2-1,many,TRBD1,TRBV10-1,TGCGCCAGCATTAGCGGACAGGGGGCGGCGTACCCCCAGTCGAATGAGCAGTTCTTC,CASISGQGAAYPQSNEQFF
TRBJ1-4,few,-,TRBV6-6,TGTGCCAGCCGGACAAATGAAAAACTGTTTTTT,CASRTNEKLFF
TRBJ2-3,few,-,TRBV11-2,TGTGCCAGCAGACCGGGACATTCAGCAGATACGCAGTATTTT,CASRPGHSADTQYF
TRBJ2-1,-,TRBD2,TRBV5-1,TGCGCCAGCAGCTTGGAGTGGGGGACTAGCTTCAATGAGCAGTTCTTC,CASSLEWGTSFNEQFF
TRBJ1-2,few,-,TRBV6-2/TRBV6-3,TGTGCCAGCAGTTACTCGAACGGGGCTCGGGGAGGCTACACCTTC,CASSYSNGARGGYTF
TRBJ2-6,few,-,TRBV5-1,TGCGCCAGCAGCTTGGGAACCAGCTCTGGGGCCAACGTCCTGACTTTC,CASSLGTSSGANVLTF
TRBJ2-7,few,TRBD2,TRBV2,TGTGCCAGCAGTGTAGCGGGGGACTCCTACGAGCAGTACTTC,CASSVAGDSYEQYF
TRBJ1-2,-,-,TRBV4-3,TGCGCCAGCAGCCAAGCACAACGGGGGCGGGGCTATGGCTACACCTTC,CASSQAQRGRGYGYTF